Listed below are T cell receptor beta chains from one sample, sequenced in a study of beta chain features in type 1 diabetes. Some clones are missing from TCRdb's copy, which holds only in-frame ones; the method was immunoSEQ multiplex PCR. Here the sample spans some 120,000 clones, approximately 15% being singletons. Sequencing used central memory CD4+ T cells from blood. The receptors here all came from a man between 18 and 29 years old with type 1 diabetes. Each CDR3 is given with its conserved first and last residue. A D gene is named only where the DNA matches it firmly. The listing skips clone size in some rows; elsewhere it reads once, few, many or a size class.

j_gene: TRBJ2-7; v_gene: TRBV4-3; abundance: -; d_gene: TRBD2; CDR3aa: CASSQVAGGSSYEQYF; CDR3nt: TGCGCCAGCAGCCAGGTAGCGGGGGGGAGCTCCTACGAGCAGTACTTC
j_gene: TRBJ2-4; v_gene: TRBV5-4; abundance: few; d_gene: -; CDR3aa: CASSLGQGSGIQYF; CDR3nt: TGTGCCAGCAGCTTGGGCCAGGGCTCGGGCATTCAGTACTTC
j_gene: TRBJ2-7; v_gene: TRBV6-5; abundance: few; d_gene: -; CDR3aa: CASREYEQYF; CDR3nt: TGTGCCAGCAGGGAGTACGAGCAGTACTTC
j_gene: TRBJ2-1; v_gene: TRBV4-2; abundance: -; d_gene: -; CDR3aa: CASSQELPLSYNEQFF; CDR3nt: TGTGCCAGCAGCCAAGAGCTACCTCTCTCCTACAATGAGCAGTTCTTC
j_gene: TRBJ2-7; v_gene: TRBV30; abundance: few; d_gene: -; CDR3aa: CAWTDRTGAYEQYF; CDR3nt: TGTGCCTGGACCGATCGGACCGGAGCCTACGAGCAGTACTTC
j_gene: TRBJ2-7; v_gene: TRBV6-6; abundance: few; d_gene: TRBD2; CDR3aa: CASSGPGLASYEQYF; CDR3nt: TGTGCCAGCAGCGGTCCGGGACTAGCGTCCTACGAGCAGTACTTC
j_gene: TRBJ2-3; v_gene: TRBV7-2; abundance: -; d_gene: -; CDR3aa: CASSRLPLTDTQYF; CDR3nt: TGTGCCAGCAGCCGACTTCCCCTCACAGATACGCAGTATTTT
j_gene: TRBJ2-5; v_gene: TRBV20-1; abundance: many; d_gene: -; CDR3aa: CSARPLETQYF; CDR3nt: TGCAGTGCTAGACCGCTAGAGACCCAGTACTTC
j_gene: TRBJ2-1; v_gene: TRBV5-1; abundance: few; d_gene: -; CDR3aa: CASGADSYNEQFF; CDR3nt: TGCGCCAGCGGAGCGGACTCCTACAATGAGCAGTTCTTC
j_gene: TRBJ2-5; v_gene: TRBV7-2; abundance: many; d_gene: -; CDR3aa: CASSPAGTSETQYF; CDR3nt: TGTGCCAGCAGCCCAGCCGGGACGTCAGAGACCCAGTACTTC
j_gene: TRBJ2-4; v_gene: TRBV12-2; abundance: many; d_gene: -; CDR3aa: CASRFLDRGINIQYF; CDR3nt: TGTGCAAGTCGCTTCCTTGACAGGGGAATAAACATTCAGTACTTC
j_gene: TRBJ2-7; v_gene: TRBV7-2; abundance: -; d_gene: -; CDR3aa: CASSLRGEQYF; CDR3nt: TGTGCCAGCAGCTTAAGGGGCGAGCAGTACTTC
j_gene: TRBJ2-5; v_gene: TRBV5-1; abundance: -; d_gene: -; CDR3aa: CASSLEGEETQYF; CDR3nt: TGCGCCAGCAGCTTGGAAGGAGAGGAGACCCAGTACTTC
j_gene: TRBJ1-3; v_gene: TRBV15; abundance: few; d_gene: -; CDR3aa: CATSTRDTSSGNTIYF; CDR3nt: TGTGCCACCAGCACTCGGGACACCTCCTCTGGAAACACCATATATTTT
j_gene: TRBJ2-7; v_gene: TRBV9; abundance: once; d_gene: TRBD1; CDR3aa: CASSGTGNSYEQYF; CDR3nt: TGTGCCAGCAGCGGGACAGGGAACTCCTACGAGCAGTACTTC
j_gene: TRBJ2-7; v_gene: TRBV11-2; abundance: -; d_gene: -; CDR3aa: CASSRTLSQAYEQYF; CDR3nt: TGTGCCAGCAGCCGAACCCTATCCCAGGCCTACGAGCAGTACTTC
j_gene: TRBJ2-3; v_gene: TRBV7-9; abundance: few; d_gene: -; CDR3aa: CASSLGVVQITDTQYF; CDR3nt: TGTGCCAGCAGCTTAGGTGTGGTGCAGATCACAGATACGCAGTATTTT
j_gene: TRBJ2-7; v_gene: TRBV9; abundance: -; d_gene: TRBD1; CDR3aa: CASRQGPLMGEQYF; CDR3nt: TGTGCCAGCAGACAGGGGCCTCTCATGGGTGAGCAGTACTTC
j_gene: TRBJ1-2; v_gene: TRBV7-2; abundance: -; d_gene: -; CDR3aa: CASSLAPGPNYGYTF; CDR3nt: TGTGCCAGCAGCTTAGCGCCGGGGCCTAACTATGGCTACACCTTC
j_gene: TRBJ2-5; v_gene: TRBV4-2; abundance: -; d_gene: -; CDR3aa: CASSPGGSVETQYF; CDR3nt: TGTGCCAGCAGCCCTGGGGGGAGTGTGGAGACCCAGTACTTC
j_gene: TRBJ1-5; v_gene: TRBV10-3; abundance: few; d_gene: -; CDR3aa: CAISEGVSNQPQHF; CDR3nt: TGTGCCATCAGTGAGGGGGTAAGCAATCAGCCCCAGCATTTT
j_gene: TRBJ2-7; v_gene: TRBV7-6; abundance: few; d_gene: TRBD1; CDR3aa: CASSRNRQGYHYEQYF; CDR3nt: TGTGCCAGCAGCAGGAATCGACAGGGATATCATTACGAGCAGTACTTC